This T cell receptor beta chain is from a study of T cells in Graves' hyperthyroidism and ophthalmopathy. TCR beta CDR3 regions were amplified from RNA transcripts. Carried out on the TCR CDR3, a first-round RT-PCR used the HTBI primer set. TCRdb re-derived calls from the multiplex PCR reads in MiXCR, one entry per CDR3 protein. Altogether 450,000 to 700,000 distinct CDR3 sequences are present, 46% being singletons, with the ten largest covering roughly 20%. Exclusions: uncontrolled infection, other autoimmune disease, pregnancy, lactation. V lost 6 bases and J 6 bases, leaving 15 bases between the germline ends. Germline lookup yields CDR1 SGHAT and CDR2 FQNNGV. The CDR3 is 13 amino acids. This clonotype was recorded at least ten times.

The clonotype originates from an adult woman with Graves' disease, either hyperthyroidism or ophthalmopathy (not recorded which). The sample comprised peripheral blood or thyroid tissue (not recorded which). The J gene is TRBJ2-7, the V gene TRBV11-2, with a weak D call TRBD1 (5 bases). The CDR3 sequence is CASRTYRQIEQYF. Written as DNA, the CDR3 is TGTGCCAGCAGAACGTACAGACAGATCGAGCAGTACTTC. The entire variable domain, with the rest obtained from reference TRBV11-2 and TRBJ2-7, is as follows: EAGVAQSPRYKIIEKRQSVAFWCNPISGHATLYWYQQILGQGPKLLIQFQNNGVVDDSQLPKDRFSAERLKGVDSTLKIQPAKLEDSAVYLCASRTYRQIEQYFGPGTRLTVT.